This paragraph reports one T cell receptor (beta chain). This clonotype was found a few times. Its antigen has not been determined. No qualities accompany the bases; no much larger clone lies one base away. The data were taken from a study of identical twins (dated by TCRdb to the mid-2010s). Background for the entire study: To test whether fetal clonotypes persist, the study used deep sequencing on TCR alpha and beta repertoires from monozygotic twins, unrelated adults of various ages, and cord blood. To rule out contamination, replicate twin experiments were performed at different times with different library preparation protocols.

What the research found in general, with its limitations: In monozygotic twins, out-of-frame TCR alpha sharing was systematically underestimated by recombination models, although the models agreed with sharing between unrelated individuals. Compared with coincidental sharing between unrelated individuals, out-of-frame TCR alpha sequences shared between twins had an excess of sequences with low generation probability. Because the same donors could not be followed over many years, the conclusions depended on cross-sectional statistical analysis. In beta out-of-frame sequences, excess twin sharing was weaker, because having fewer shared sequences lowered the signal-to-noise ratio. Zero-insertion analyses could be partly confounded by invariant T cells such as MAIT and iNKT, although diverse VJ usage argued against such confounding for most clonotypes. Fewer insertions were carried by abundant cord blood beta clonotypes; a weaker similar trend was observed in young adult naive repertoires, while no such trend was observed in memory repertoires.

Library construction relied on 5' RACE. For sequencing, an Illumina HiSeq 2000 was employed. Template switching introduced a universal primer binding site; the final cDNA contained a unique molecular identifier, enabling accurate counting of TCR cDNA molecules. First-strand cDNA for TCR alpha and beta chains was synthesized from specific primers in the conserved constant-segment region. To control for contamination, every cDNA library was double barcoded, receiving both a SMART-Mk sample barcode and Illumina barcodes. Two successive PCR steps introduced TruSeq adapter sequences along with Illumina sample barcodes. The TCR alpha and beta cDNA libraries were sequenced on the Illumina HiSeq platform using custom primers. Processing in the source paper ran as follows. MiGEC was used to process raw reads and extract unique molecular identifiers, and MiXCR was used to find CDR3 positions. For each individual, recombination models were inferred using an EM algorithm with the repgenHMM and IGoR tools. Shared clonotypes were analyzed with the tcR package in R, and sharing was normalized by the product of cloneset sizes. To study raw recombination without the effects of thymic and clonal selection, out-of-frame nonproductive sequences were analyzed. TCRdb handled the public reads itself, with Q25 trimming in fastp and clone calling in MiXCR, and kept productive beta chains. For every CDR3 protein sequence, its rows merge into one entry that carries the most common genes and DNA. The V and J calls reflect TCRdb's pipeline rather than the authors' work. The sample has roughly 700,000 distinct CDR3 sequences on record, roughly 8% of them singletons. Around 0.98% of the sample rests with the top ten.

Every donor in the study was a healthy Caucasian. The twin cohort consisted of three pairs of female monozygotic twins, all aged about 18 to 29 years. The RNA used for TCR libraries was isolated from peripheral blood mononuclear cells. These data also formed part of another study, on yellow fever vaccine responses in identical twins. That second publication adds: According to the authors, in identical twins the way T cells responded to vaccination appeared partly convergent and partly personalized. In identical twins, the study followed T cell clones that responded to the vaccine with precision.

This clonotype was sampled from a woman in her late teens or twenties in good health. The sequenced sample consisted of PBMCs.

Here the CDR3 is given as CASSLSRPYGYTF. The DNA sequence is as follows: TGTGCCAGCAGTTTAAGCAGGCCCTATGGCTACACCTTC. The rearrangement combines TRBV12-3 or TRBV12-4 with TRBJ1-2; no D segment can be confidently identified. Trimming takes 2 bases from V and 4 bases from J, and the germline ends sit 8 bases apart. Reading from cysteine to phenylalanine, the CDR3 counts 13 amino acids. The sequence is cut down to CDR3 DNA, 39 bases in frame from base 1.